The rows below give T cell receptor beta chains drawn from one sample of a study of T cell repertoires in cytomegalovirus infection. Their specific antigens are unknown. TCRdb fed the reads into MiXCR, producing one record per CDR3 protein. The data hold approximately 300,000 distinct CDR3 sequences, with 20% to 25% observed a single time. The source was cultured PBMCs, collected from culture after CMV antigen stimulation. The source is a human donor in good health (CMV status not recorded). Some clones in this sample may be carry-over from other donors' samples. CDR3s include the opening cysteine and the closing phenylalanine or tryptophan. The D gene is left open where the match is weak. The listing skips clone size in some rows; elsewhere it reads once, few, many or a size class.

TRBJ2-1 | . | TRBV28 | . | CASSPSRASYNEQFF | TGTGCCAGCAGTCCCTCTCGAGCATCCTACAATGAGCAGTTCTTC
TRBJ1-1 | many | TRBV7-2 | . | CASSLTGSGGTEAFF | TGTGCCAGCAGCTTAACGGGGTCGGGAGGCACTGAAGCTTTCTTT
TRBJ2-7 | many | TRBV7-2 | TRBD2 | CASSLAKLAGVEQYF | TGTGCCAGCAGCTTAGCGAAACTAGCGGGAGTCGAGCAGTACTTC
TRBJ2-1 | few | TRBV29-1 | TRBD2 | CSVTSGYNEQFF | TGCAGCGTTACTAGCGGGTACAATGAGCAGTTCTTC
TRBJ2-1 | few | TRBV4-1 | TRBD2 | CASSQVGGRSQPGSEQFF | TGCGCCAGCAGCCAAGTCGGCGGGAGGTCCCAACCAGGTAGTGAGCAGTTCTTC
TRBJ2-6 | . | TRBV19 | TRBD1 | CASSRVPGTGGANVLTF | TGTGCCAGTAGTAGAGTACCCGGGACAGGAGGGGCCAACGTCCTGACTTTC
TRBJ2-3 | few | TRBV7-2 | TRBD2 | CASSPEGLAGDTQYF | TGTGCCAGCAGCCCCGAAGGACTAGCGGGAGATACGCAGTATTTT
TRBJ1-2 | many | TRBV11-2 | . | CASSLDLRVYYGYTF | TGTGCCAGCAGCTTAGATCTGAGGGTGTACTATGGCTACACCTTC
TRBJ2-1 | few | TRBV12-3/TRBV12-4 | TRBD1 | CASTFRGRYEQFF | TGTGCCAGCACCTTCAGGGGGCGCTATGAGCAGTTCTTC
TRBJ1-5 | . | TRBV5-5 | . | CASSFSGVGQPQHF | TGTGCCAGCAGCTTTTCAGGGGTCGGTCAGCCCCAGCATTTT
TRBJ1-2 | few | TRBV20-1 | . | CSASVQGDYGYTF | TGCAGTGCTAGTGTCCAGGGCGACTATGGCTACACCTTC
TRBJ2-5 | . | TRBV10-3 | . | CAISELAVQETQYF | TGTGCCATCAGTGAGTTAGCGGTTCAAGAGACCCAGTACTTC
TRBJ1-5 | . | TRBV19 | TRBD1 | CASSTLGQSDSNQPQHF | TGTGCCAGTAGTACGCTGGGACAGTCCGATAGCAATCAGCCCCAGCATTTT
TRBJ1-3 | few | TRBV12-3/TRBV12-4 | . | CASSTGGGSSGNTIYF | TGTGCCAGCAGCACTGGGGGCGGATCCTCTGGAAACACCATATATTTT
TRBJ2-1 | . | TRBV5-1 | TRBD2 | CASRALLAGGSDEQFF | TGCGCCAGCAGGGCCTTACTAGCGGGAGGATCTGATGAGCAGTTCTTC
TRBJ2-5 | many | TRBV7-2 | . | CASSLGRTQYF | TGTGCCAGCAGCTTAGGGAGGACCCAGTACTTC
TRBJ2-3 | . | TRBV29-1 | TRBD2 | CSARPWTSVGTDTQYF | TGCAGCGCCCGCCCCTGGACTAGCGTTGGCACAGATACGCAGTATTTT
TRBJ1-2 | . | TRBV20-1 | . | CSARETGLGYTF | TGCAGTGCTAGAGAAACCGGGCTGGGCTACACCTTC
TRBJ2-2 | . | TRBV7-8 | . | CASSPSRTNTGELFF | TGTGCCAGCAGCCCCTCCCGGACGAACACCGGGGAGCTGTTTTTT
TRBJ1-1 | few | TRBV7-2 | . | CASSLRVREEAFF | TGTGCCAGCAGCTTAAGGGTAAGGGAGGAAGCTTTCTTT
TRBJ2-5 | few | TRBV7-2 | . | CASSFQAGWETQYF | TGTGCCAGCAGCTTTCAGGCAGGGTGGGAGACCCAGTACTTC
TRBJ2-1 | many | TRBV7-2 | TRBD1 | CASSFIRQGNNEQFF | TGTGCCAGCAGCTTTATACGACAGGGGAACAATGAGCAGTTCTTC
TRBJ1-5 | few | TRBV19 | . | CASSTGPGRQPQHF | TGTGCCAGTAGTACCGGGCCGGGACGTCAGCCCCAGCATTTT
TRBJ1-1 | . | TRBV6-2/TRBV6-3 | . | CASSYGGEAFF | TGTGCCAGCAGTTACGGAGGGGAAGCTTTCTTT
TRBJ2-5 | few | TRBV7-2 | TRBD1 | CASSLAQQGETQYF | TGTGCCAGCAGCTTAGCTCAACAGGGGGAGACCCAGTACTTC
TRBJ2-1 | . | TRBV19 | TRBD1 | CASSPLGQGVGEQFF | TGTGCCAGTAGTCCCCTGGGACAGGGGGTGGGTGAGCAGTTCTTC
TRBJ2-3 | . | TRBV2 | TRBD2 | CASSEAGGADTQYF | TGTGCCAGCAGTGAAGCGGGAGGGGCAGATACGCAGTATTTT
TRBJ2-3 | . | TRBV7-6 | TRBD2 | CASSPTAGTEDTQYF | TGTGCCAGCAGCCCCACAGCGGGAACGGAAGATACGCAGTATTTT
TRBJ2-7 | . | TRBV7-9 | . | CASSFRGGEQYF | TGTGCCAGCAGCTTCAGAGGGGGCGAGCAGTACTTC
TRBJ2-2 | few | TRBV4-1 | . | CASSQAQNTGELFF | TGCGCCAGCAGCCAAGCCCAGAACACCGGGGAGCTGTTTTTT
TRBJ2-6 | . | TRBV7-8 | TRBD2 | CASSNRLAGARGANVLTF | TGTGCCAGCAGCAACCGGCTAGCGGGAGCGCGTGGGGCCAACGTCCTGACTTTC
TRBJ2-1 | . | TRBV10-3 | TRBD2 | CAISGGLAGEYEQFF | TGTGCCATCAGTGGGGGACTAGCGGGAGAATATGAGCAGTTCTTC
TRBJ2-2 | many | TRBV7-2 | TRBD2 | CASSFVAGGFSNTGELFF | TGTGCCAGCAGCTTTGTAGCGGGAGGGTTTTCGAACACCGGGGAGCTGTTTTTT
TRBJ1-5 | many | TRBV7-9 | . | CASSFLGENQPQHF | TGTGCCAGCAGCTTTTTAGGGGAGAATCAGCCCCAGCATTTT
TRBJ1-1 | . | TRBV5-1 | . | CASSLYRGNTEAFF | TGCGCCAGCAGCTTGTACCGGGGCAACACTGAAGCTTTCTTT
TRBJ1-5 | few | TRBV19 | . | CASSMRLGTDVRPQHF | TGTGCCAGTAGTATGAGGTTAGGGACGGACGTGAGGCCCCAGCATTTT
TRBJ2-7 | few | TRBV20-1 | TRBD2 | CSASGFVASGRKYEQYF | TGCAGTGCTAGTGGGTTTGTGGCTAGCGGGAGGAAGTACGAGCAGTACTTC
TRBJ1-6 | . | TRBV4-3 | TRBD1 | CASSHITGANSPLHF | TGCGCCAGCAGCCACATAACAGGGGCTAATTCACCCCTCCACTTT
TRBJ1-5 | few | TRBV12-3/TRBV12-4 | . | CASSWGGPTSSGQPQHF | TGTGCCAGCAGTTGGGGTGGGCCGACGAGTTCGGGTCAGCCCCAGCATTTT
TRBJ2-2 | few | TRBV12-3/TRBV12-4 | TRBD2 | CASRTSGRSGELFF | TGTGCCAGCAGGACTAGCGGGAGATCCGGGGAGCTGTTTTTT
TRBJ2-5 | few | TRBV7-6 | . | CASSLAPRGGGVQETQYF | TGTGCCAGCAGCTTAGCGCCGAGGGGAGGGGGCGTCCAAGAGACCCAGTACTTC
TRBJ1-5 | few | TRBV18 | . | CASSPRARTESNQPQHF | TGTGCCAGCTCACCACGGGCGCGTACCGAGAGCAATCAGCCCCAGCATTTT
TRBJ1-1 | many | TRBV12-3/TRBV12-4 | . | CASSSVGGRAEAFF | TGTGCCAGCAGTTCCGTGGGGGGGCGAGCTGAAGCTTTCTTT